This TCR beta chain was sequenced during a study of shared clonotypes between healthy human individuals (TCRdb year 2020). For the wider study: The cohort comprised a couple of women and three men aged 18 to 49 years. Each donor's leukapheresis produced roughly between roughly 0.85 and 9.5 billion PBMCs. Per donor, three plates each were used for CD4 naive and CD4 memory, two for CD8 naive, and one for CD8 memory. Blood TCR repertoires of roughly five healthy adults were deeply sequenced to estimate repertoire size and the extent of clonotype sharing between individuals. Different laboratories and diverse techniques were used to prepare libraries and sequence TCR repertoires, to increase sequencing depth and limit assay-specific biases. Broad study findings and their caveats: Sampling was limited to blood, and TCR repertoires in tissue likely differ from TCR repertoires in blood. Incomplete sequencing was indicated by rarefaction of sorted-subset datasets, despite the large sequencing depth. Naive subsets generally had larger estimated clonotype richness than memory subsets did. Based on pairwise subsampling, the degree of clonotype sharing among donors was expected to be affected by sequencing depth. Compared with non-shared clonotypes, the clonotypes found in all four sorted-subset donors had higher generation probabilities. Because the study included a small number of donors, the genetic and exposure-history diversity represented was limited. When a handful of donors were compared, the shared fraction of clonotypes was around 5% for naive CD4, about 4% for naive CD8, more than 2% for memory CD4, and less than 0.5% for memory CD8.

With respect to this clone: It has no known antigen specificity. No much larger clone is present one base from it, and per-base qualities are unavailable.

Using the deep immunoSEQ assay, TCR CDR3 regions were amplified from genomic DNA by multiplex PCR. Genomic DNA extracted from each cell subset was distributed evenly over all wells of several immunoSEQ 96-well plates, and each plate served as one replicate. For sorted subsets, roughly 190 ng of genomic DNA, equivalent to around 30,000 T cell genomes, went into each replicate PCR. Purified libraries were quantified with a Qubit 3.0 fluorometer, sized on a Bioanalyzer 2100, and re-quantified with the KAPA Library Quantification kit. Every immunoSEQ 96-well plate was sequenced on a dedicated single-read 150-cycle Illumina NextSeq 550 flow cell. On the authors' methods: The immunoSEQ output contained only junctional sequences without quality scores, so filtering could not match that applied to full-length reads. Sequences were annotated with PyIR, a Python wrapper for IgBLAST v1.9, using IMGT germline references to assign V/J genes and CDR3. Reads were filtered out if the reads had weak V/J assignments (E-value above 1e-6), no CDR3, stop codons, out-of-frame junctions, or ambiguous translated residues. V3J clonotypes were defined as sequences sharing an identical inferred V gene, J gene, and CDR3 amino acid sequence. The percentage overlap between two repertoires was calculated by dividing the number of shared unique clonotypes by the size of the smaller repertoire. RTK rarefaction, the Chao1 estimator, and Recon v2.1 estimates of unobserved clonotypes were used to assess repertoire richness. For all TCRbeta clonotypes obtained by the gDNA method from several donors, generation probabilities were computed with OLGA. TCRdb's version of the immuneACCESS table is confined to in-frame rearrangements and falls short of the full clone set. An unresolved V gene accounts for under half of the shortfall where checked; the remainder is of unknown origin. V and J calls and clone size are as listed in that table; D and trimming were resolved from the DNA. For this sample there are about 610,000 clones; approximately 96% appear just once. Of the sample, around 0.1% falls within the top ten clones.

The germline V gene sets CDR1 to SNHLY and CDR2 to FYNNEI. Counted from cysteine to phenylalanine, this CDR3 has 18 amino acids. Only the CDR3 region is kept as DNA, spanning 54 bases read in frame from base 1. The V end loses 1 base and the J end loses 4 bases, and a stretch of 22 bases separates them. CD8 naive samples were obtained by positive selection for CCR7 among CD45RO-negative cells, yielding a CD45RA+CCR7+ population from which TemRA cells were excluded. Donors were healthy HIV-negative adults with no recently reported acute infections or vaccinations. Only Caucasian adults living in Nashville, Tennessee, USA were represented among the donors. After blood collection by leukapheresis, PBMCs were isolated using Ficoll-Histopaque density gradient centrifugation and then cryopreserved in the vapor phase of liquid nitrogen. Analytical flow cytometry was used to check the purity and quantity of every magnetically sorted T cell population. Each sorted fraction had its genomic DNA isolated and then quantified by UV absorbance on a Nanodrop 2000c.

The sequence joins TRBV2 to TRBJ1-2; perhaps TRBD1 is the D gene, with 5 bases matching. The TCR sequence derives from a woman aged 30 to 39 in good health. The specimen sequenced was naive CD8+ T cells sorted from blood. The sample's cell subset or site label, decoded: CD45RA+CCR7+. In nucleotide form, the sequence is TGTGCCAGCAGTGAAGTTCCGGGGACGGAATTATTCTCCTATGGCTACACCTTC. The encoded protein is CASSEVPGTELFSYGYTF.